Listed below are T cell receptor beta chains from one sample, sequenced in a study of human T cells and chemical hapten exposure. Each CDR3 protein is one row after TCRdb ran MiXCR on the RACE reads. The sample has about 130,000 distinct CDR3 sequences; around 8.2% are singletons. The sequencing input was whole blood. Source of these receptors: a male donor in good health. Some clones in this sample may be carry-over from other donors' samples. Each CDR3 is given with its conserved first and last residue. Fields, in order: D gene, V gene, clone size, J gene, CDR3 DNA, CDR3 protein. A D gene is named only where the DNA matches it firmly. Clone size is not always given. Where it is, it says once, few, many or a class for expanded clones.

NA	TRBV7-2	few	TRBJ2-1	TGTGCCAGCAGCTTAGCGAAGAACAATGAGCAGTTCTTC	CASSLAKNNEQFF
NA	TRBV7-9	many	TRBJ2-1	TGTGCCAGCAGCTCCGAAGGCCGCGGGGTCTTC	CASSSEGRGVF
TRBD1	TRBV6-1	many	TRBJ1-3	TGTGCCAGCAGGGCCGGGACAGATTCTGGAAACACCATATATTTT	CASRAGTDSGNTIYF
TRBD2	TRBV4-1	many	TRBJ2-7	TGCGCCAGCAGCGAACTAGCGGGAGTAACCGAGCAGTACTTC	CASSELAGVTEQYF
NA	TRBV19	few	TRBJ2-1	TGTGCCAGTAGTGGGGGTCTGGGATACAATGAGCAGTTCTTC	CASSGGLGYNEQFF
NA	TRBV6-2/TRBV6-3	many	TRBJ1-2	TGTGCCAGCAGTTACGACGGGGGTCCTCTATCCGGCTACACCTTC	CASSYDGGPLSGYTF
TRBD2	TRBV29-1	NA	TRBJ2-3	TGCAGCGCTGAACCTAGCGGGAGTGGCCCAGATACGCAGTATTTT	CSAEPSGSGPDTQYF
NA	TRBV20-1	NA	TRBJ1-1	TGCAGTGCTAGAGTGCCCGGACGCCCGGGCACTGAAGCTTTCTTT	CSARVPGRPGTEAFF
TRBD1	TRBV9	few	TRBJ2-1	TGTGCCAGCAGCGTCATGGTACAGGGGGCCTACAATGAGCAGTTCTTC	CASSVMVQGAYNEQFF
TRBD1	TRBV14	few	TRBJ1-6	TGTGCCAGCTCCGACAGGGGGTTCAATTCACCCCTCCACTTT	CASSDRGFNSPLHF
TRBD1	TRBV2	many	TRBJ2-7	TGTGCCAGCAGCCCCGGGACAGGGATATTAAGGGAGCAGTACTTC	CASSPGTGILREQYF
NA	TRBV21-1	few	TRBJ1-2	TGTGCCAGCAGCAAGACAGGGGGCAACTATGGCTACACCTTC	CASSKTGGNYGYTF
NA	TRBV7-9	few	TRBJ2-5	TGTGCCAGCAGCTTAGCGGGAGCGGTAGAGACCCAGTACTTC	CASSLAGAVETQYF
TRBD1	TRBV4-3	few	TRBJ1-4	TGCGCCAGCAGCCAGAGTTCTTCGGCAGGGGGCGGTGAAAAACTGTTTTTT	CASSQSSSAGGGEKLFF
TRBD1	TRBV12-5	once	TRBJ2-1	TGTGCTAGTGGTGCCCCTGGGACAGCCTCCTACAATGAGCAGTTCTTC	CASGAPGTASYNEQFF
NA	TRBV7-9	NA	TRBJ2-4	TGTGCCAGCAGCAACACCGGTCTAGCCAAAAACATTCAGTACTTC	CASSNTGLAKNIQYF
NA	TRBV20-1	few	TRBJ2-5	TGCAGTGCTAGAGATGGTCTGCAACAGCAAGAGACCCAGTACTTC	CSARDGLQQQETQYF
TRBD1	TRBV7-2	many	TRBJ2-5	TGTGCCAGCAGCTTAGTTCCAGGGGCAGGGGGTCTAGAGACCCAGTACTTC	CASSLVPGAGGLETQYF
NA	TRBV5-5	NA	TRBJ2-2	TGTGCCAGCTGGGGTTTCAGGGGAATCGGTGGGGAGCTGTTTTTT	CASWGFRGIGGELFF
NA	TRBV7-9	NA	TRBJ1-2	TGTGCCAGCAGCCCTGTAGGGGGAACACGGAGTTCTGGCTACACCTTC	CASSPVGGTRSSGYTF
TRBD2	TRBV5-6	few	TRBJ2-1	TGTGCCAGCAGATCAAGCGGGGGAGAGCAGTTCTTC	CASRSSGGEQFF
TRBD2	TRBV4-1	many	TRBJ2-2	TGCGCCAGCACTCTAGAACAGCGGGAGGGCGGCACCGGGGAGCTGTTTTTT	CASTLEQREGGTGELFF
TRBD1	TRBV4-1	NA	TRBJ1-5	TGCGCCAGCAGCCAAGAGACAGGGGGCTTGCAGCCCCAGCATTTT	CASSQETGGLQPQHF
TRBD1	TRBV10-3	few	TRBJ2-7	TGTGCCATCAGTGAGGGGACAGGGGGCGAGTCCTACGAGCAGTACTTC	CAISEGTGGESYEQYF
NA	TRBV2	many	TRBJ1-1	TGTGCCAGCAGTGAAGACAGGGCCCGGGCTGAAGCTTTCTTT	CASSEDRARAEAFF
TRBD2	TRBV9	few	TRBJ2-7	TGTGCCAGCAGCCAACGGGACTACCTAACCTACGAGCAGTACTTC	CASSQRDYLTYEQYF
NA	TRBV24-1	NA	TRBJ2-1	TGTGCCACCAGTGCGGCTAGAGGGAGCTCCTACAATGAGCAGTTCTTC	CATSAARGSSYNEQFF
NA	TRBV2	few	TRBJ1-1	TGTGCCAGCAGAACCACGTTCATGAACACTGAAGCTTTCTTT	CASRTTFMNTEAFF
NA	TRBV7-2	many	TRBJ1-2	TGTGCCAGCAGCTTAGTGAATAACTATGGCTACACCTTC	CASSLVNNYGYTF
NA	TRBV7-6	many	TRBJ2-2	TGTGCCAGCAGCCGCACGAACACCGGGGAGCTGTTTTTT	CASSRTNTGELFF
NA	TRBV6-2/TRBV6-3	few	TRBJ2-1	TGTGCCAGCAGTGCCGGGCTCTCCTACAATGAGCAGTTCTTC	CASSAGLSYNEQFF
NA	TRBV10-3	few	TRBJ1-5	TGTGCCATCAGTGAGAGCAGGGCTGGGGATCAGCCCCAGCATTTT	CAISESRAGDQPQHF
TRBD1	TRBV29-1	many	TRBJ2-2	TGCAGCGCTGTCCCGACAGGGGTTACCGGGGAGCTGTTTTTT	CSAVPTGVTGELFF
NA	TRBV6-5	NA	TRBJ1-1	TGTGCCAGCAGTTCTTACAGCTTTATGAACACTGAAGCTTTCTTT	CASSSYSFMNTEAFF
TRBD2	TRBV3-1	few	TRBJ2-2	TGTGCCAGCAGCCAAGACGGGGGGGAACCGCTGGGGGAGCTGTTTTTT	CASSQDGGEPLGELFF
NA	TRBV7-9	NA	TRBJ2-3	TGTGCCAGCAGTCTTGACCCTTCAGATACGCAGTATTTT	CASSLDPSDTQYF
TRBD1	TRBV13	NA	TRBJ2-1	TGTGCCAGCAGCCCCCGGGGACAGAGGTTCTACAATGAGCAGTTCTTC	CASSPRGQRFYNEQFF
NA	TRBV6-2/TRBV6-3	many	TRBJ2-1	TGTGCCAGCAGTTACGAGGGTAATGAGCAGTTCTTC	CASSYEGNEQFF
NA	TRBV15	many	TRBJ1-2	TGTGCCACCAGCAGAGATCTAGAGGATGGCTACACCTTC	CATSRDLEDGYTF
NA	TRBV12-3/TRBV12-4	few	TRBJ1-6	TGTGCCAGCACCCTTAGAGTAGGGGGGAAGATTTCACCCCTCCACTTT	CASTLRVGGKISPLHF
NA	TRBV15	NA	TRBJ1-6	TGTGCCACCAGCAGAGACGCCGCCCGGAATTCACCCCTCCACTTT	CATSRDAARNSPLHF
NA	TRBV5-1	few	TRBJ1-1	TGCGCCAGCAGCCCCACTCGGGGGGTTTTGGGCACTGAAGCTTTCTTT	CASSPTRGVLGTEAFF
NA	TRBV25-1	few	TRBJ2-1	TGTGCCAGCAGCCGCGCCGGGACACACTCCTACAATGAGCAGTTCTTC	CASSRAGTHSYNEQFF